Listed below are T cell receptor beta chains from one sample, sequenced in a study of Tregs in tolerant kidney transplant recipients. Measured with immunoSEQ multiplex PCR; TCRdb has only the in-frame clones, and not every one. Seen here are tens of thousands of clones, around 90% observed once, and the top ten hold roughly 1.6%. The sequencing used CD4+ T cells from blood (PBMCs), collected 24 months after the transplant. The receptor set was obtained from a human patient who received a combined kidney and bone marrow transplant. Some T cells may arise from the graft donor. The CDR3 runs from the conserved cysteine through the conserved F or W. The order of the fields is clone size, D gene, J gene, V gene, CDR3 protein, CDR3 DNA. D genes are given only for firm matches. Rows may omit the clone size; those that give it use once, few, many or a size class.

. . TRBJ2-2 TRBV4-3 CASSPNVLRSNTGELFF TGCGCCAGCAGCCCAAACGTTCTACGGTCAAACACCGGGGAGCTGTTTTTT
. . TRBJ2-5 TRBV6-6 CATGHEYQETQYF TGTGCCACTGGACACGAGTACCAAGAGACCCAGTACTTC
. . TRBJ1-1 TRBV6-1 CASSMPRGYTEAFF TGTGCCAGCAGTATGCCCAGGGGCTACACTGAAGCTTTCTTT
. . TRBJ2-7 TRBV5-6 CASSLTGHPSSEQYF TGTGCCAGCAGCCTCACGGGACACCCGTCGAGTGAGCAGTACTTC
. TRBD1 TRBJ1-3 TRBV7-2 CASSAGQGVPPIYF TGTGCCAGCAGCGCGGGACAGGGGGTACCACCCATATATTTT
. . TRBJ2-5 TRBV27 CASRPDSEETQYF TGTGCCAGCAGACCTGACAGTGAAGAGACCCAGTACTTC
. TRBD1 TRBJ2-3 TRBV9 CASSPRTGGPIRGTDTQYF TGTGCCAGCAGCCCAAGGACAGGGGGCCCGATAAGGGGCACAGATACGCAGTATTTT
once . TRBJ2-2 TRBV2 CATLRTENTGELFF TGTGCCACCTTACGGACAGAGAACACCGGGGAGCTGTTTTTT
. . TRBJ1-1 TRBV19 CASSISGGGTEAFF TGTGCCAGTAGTATATCCGGGGGGGGAACTGAAGCTTTCTTT
. TRBD2 TRBJ2-3 TRBV7-7 CASSLQTSGRAPDTQYF TGTGCCAGCAGCCTACAGACTAGCGGGAGGGCCCCAGATACGCAGTATTTT